This entry is about one T cell receptor beta chain. Which antigen it targets is not known. The input lacks base qualities; no much larger clone sits a single base away. The library was built by means of the immunoSEQ multiplex PCR assay. The study's processing was this. A statistical classification framework was developed to diagnose cytomegalovirus status using the catalog of TCR beta chain sequences. In TCRdb, the immuneACCESS table is reduced to in-frame sequences with V and J assigned. These tables do not hold every clone; where another copy was compared, an unresolved V gene accounts for under half, and the others remain unexplained. D and trimming were read from the DNA, whereas the V and J calls and clone size are those reported in that table. The sample table holds 100,000 to 150,000 clones, of which roughly 94% were seen once. Less than 1.5% of the sample is taken by the ten largest. The donors belonged to the validation cohort of over a hundred subjects, which was separate from the roughly 670-subject first cohort.

The source of the sample is a study of cytomegalovirus exposure and HLA in healthy donors (TCRdb year 2017). Looking at the study overall: According to a later analysis, the 100 to 150 validation repertoires were produced on the same platform as the 680 or so repertoires of the first cohort. The aim of the study was to test whether cataloging public T cell receptors could identify signatures of past pathogen exposure. To predict cytomegalovirus infection status, the study brought together high-throughput TCR immunosequencing, statistical association of individual TCRs with disease status, and machine learning. In addition to the first cohort of 650 to 800 subjects, a separate validation cohort of 120 different subjects was used.

Trimming accounts for 2 bases at V and 5 bases at J, while the number of junction bases matched to no gene is 5. The CDR3, from cysteine to phenylalanine, totals 15 residues. The DNA shown is the 45-base CDR3, in frame from base 1. CDR1 and CDR2, looked up from the germline V gene, are SGHRS and YFSETQ. Paper-wide results and their limitations: In the study, 164 TCR beta chains were listed as associated with cytomegalovirus. Most TCR sequences were observed very rarely across donors, whereas some public TCRs were present in many individuals. The authors suggested that the approach could potentially be extended to other disease states and immunological phenotypes. The validation cohort had no HLA typing available for a later analysis, so co-occurrence within that cohort was assessed over all 120 or so repertoires. The classifier was reported to diagnose cytomegalovirus status with high specificity and sensitivity in both the original cohort and the validation cohort. In vitro tests confirmed that a few of the cytomegalovirus-associated TCR beta chains recognize cytomegalovirus antigens. In a later analysis, TCRs clustered in the first cohort were found to also tend to co-occur in the 110 or so validation repertoires, with 85% to 95% of cluster scores above 0.

Recombination linked TRBV5-1 to TRBJ2-5; a stretch of 11 junction bases matches TRBD2. This TCR was recovered from a young woman in good health and CMV-seronegative. The specimen was PBMCs. In nucleotides, the sequence is TGCGCCAGCAGCTTCACTAGCGGGGGAGGGGAGACCCAGTACTTC. It translates as CASSFTSGGGETQYF. With the portions outside the CDR3 filled from the reference TRBV5-1 and TRBJ2-5 genes, the complete variable region becomes KAGVTQTPRYLIKTRGQQVTLSCSPISGHRSVSWYQQTPGQGLQFLFEYFSETQRNKGNFPGRFSGRQFSNSRSEMNVSTLELGDSALYLCASSFTSGGGETQYFGPGTRLLVL.